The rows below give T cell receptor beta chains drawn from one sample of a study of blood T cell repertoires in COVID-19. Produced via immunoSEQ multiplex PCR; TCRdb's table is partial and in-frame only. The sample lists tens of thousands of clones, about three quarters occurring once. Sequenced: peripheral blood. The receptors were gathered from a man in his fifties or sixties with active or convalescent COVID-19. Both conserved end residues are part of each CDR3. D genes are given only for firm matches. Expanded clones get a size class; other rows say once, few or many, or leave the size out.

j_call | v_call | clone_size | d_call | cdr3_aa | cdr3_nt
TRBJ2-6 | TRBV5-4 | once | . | CASSFSSGANVLTF | TGTGCCAGCAGCTTTAGCTCTGGGGCCAACGTCCTGACTTTC
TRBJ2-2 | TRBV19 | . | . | CASSIEISTGELFF | TGTGCCAGTAGTATAGAGATTAGCACCGGGGAGCTGTTTTTT
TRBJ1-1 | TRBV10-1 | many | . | CASSEYQGINTEAFF | TGCGCCAGCAGTGAGTATCAGGGGATAAACACTGAAGCTTTCTTT
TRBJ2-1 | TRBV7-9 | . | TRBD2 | CASSPTSGRGNEQFF | TGTGCCAGCAGCCCCACTAGCGGGAGGGGGAATGAGCAGTTCTTC
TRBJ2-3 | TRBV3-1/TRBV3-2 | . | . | CASSHGKRRDTDTQYF | TGTGCCAGCAGTCACGGAAAGCGTCGGGACACAGATACGCAGTATTTT
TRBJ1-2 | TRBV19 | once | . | CARLGQLANYGYTF | TGTGCCAGGCTAGGACAGTTAGCTAACTATGGCTACACCTTC
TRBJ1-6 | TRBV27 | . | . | CASSSSPTGSYNSPLHF | TGTGCCAGCAGTTCGTCCCCGACCGGGTCCTATAATTCACCCCTCCACTTT
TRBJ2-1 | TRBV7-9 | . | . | CASSSDRLNTDDEQFF | TGTGCCAGCAGCTCCGACAGGCTTAACACCGACGATGAGCAGTTCTTC
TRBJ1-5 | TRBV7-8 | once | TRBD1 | CASSFRTGANQPQHF | TGTGCCAGCAGCTTCCGGACAGGGGCTAATCAGCCCCAGCATTTT
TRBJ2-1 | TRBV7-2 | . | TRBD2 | CASSLKTGGGEQFF | TGTGCCAGCAGCCTAAAGACTGGGGGAGGGGAGCAGTTCTTC
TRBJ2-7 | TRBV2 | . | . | CASNQGFPYEQYF | TGTGCCAGCAACCAGGGGTTCCCCTACGAGCAGTACTTC
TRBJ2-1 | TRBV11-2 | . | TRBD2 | CASSLGVSGRANEQFF | TGTGCCAGCAGCTTAGGCGTTAGCGGGAGAGCGAATGAGCAGTTCTTC
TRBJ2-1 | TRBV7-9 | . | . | CASSFTLGRNEQFF | TGTGCCAGCAGTTTTACCCTAGGAAGGAATGAGCAGTTCTTC
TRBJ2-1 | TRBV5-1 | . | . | CASSPSTAYNEQFF | TGCGCCAGCAGCCCTTCTACAGCATACAATGAGCAGTTCTTC
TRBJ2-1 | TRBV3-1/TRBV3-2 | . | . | CASSPSRGYNEQFF | TGTGCCAGCAGCCCCTCTCGGGGTTACAATGAGCAGTTCTTC
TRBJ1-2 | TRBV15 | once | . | CATSRPGLIISGGYTF | TGTGCCACCAGCAGACCAGGACTCATCATCAGCGGGGGCTACACCTTC
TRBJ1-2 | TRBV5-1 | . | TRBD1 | CASSGETGPWGYGYTF | TGCGCCAGCAGCGGGGAGACAGGGCCTTGGGGCTATGGCTACACCTTC
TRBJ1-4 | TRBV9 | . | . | CASSVGGKNEKLFF | TGTGCCAGCAGCGTAGGAGGGAAAAATGAAAAACTGTTTTTT
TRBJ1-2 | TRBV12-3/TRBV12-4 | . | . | CASSPTGRGYTF | TGTGCCAGCAGTCCGACAGGCCGGGGCTACACCTTC
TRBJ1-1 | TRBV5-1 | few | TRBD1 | CASSLEGQVVNTEAFF | TGCGCCAGCAGCTTGGAAGGACAGGTAGTTAACACTGAAGCTTTCTTT
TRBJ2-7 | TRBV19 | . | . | CASSSAPGGSYEQYF | TGTGCCAGTAGTTCCGCCCCCGGAGGGTCATACGAGCAGTACTTC
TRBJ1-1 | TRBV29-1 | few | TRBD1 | CSARTGGDTEAFF | TGCAGCGCTCGGACAGGGGGGGACACTGAAGCTTTCTTT
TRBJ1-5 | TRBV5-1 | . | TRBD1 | CASSFSGTDNQPQHF | TGCGCCAGCAGCTTTTCCGGGACAGATAATCAGCCCCAGCATTTT
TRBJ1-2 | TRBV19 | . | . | CASSLGSSGSGYTF | TGTGCCAGTAGTTTGGGCTCCAGTGGATCTGGCTACACCTTC
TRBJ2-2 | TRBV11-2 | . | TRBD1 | CASSGIRDRLTGELFF | TGTGCCAGCAGCGGAATCCGGGACAGATTAACCGGGGAGCTGTTTTTT
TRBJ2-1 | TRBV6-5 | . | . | CASTPARAGAEQFF | TGTGCCAGCACTCCCGCGAGGGCGGGGGCTGAGCAGTTCTTC
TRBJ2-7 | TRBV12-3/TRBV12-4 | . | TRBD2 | CASSGLVGYEQYF | TGTGCCAGCAGTGGACTAGTAGGCTACGAGCAGTACTTC
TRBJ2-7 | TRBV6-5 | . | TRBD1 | CASRVTGGKDEQYF | TGTGCCAGCAGGGTCACAGGGGGGAAGGACGAGCAGTACTTC